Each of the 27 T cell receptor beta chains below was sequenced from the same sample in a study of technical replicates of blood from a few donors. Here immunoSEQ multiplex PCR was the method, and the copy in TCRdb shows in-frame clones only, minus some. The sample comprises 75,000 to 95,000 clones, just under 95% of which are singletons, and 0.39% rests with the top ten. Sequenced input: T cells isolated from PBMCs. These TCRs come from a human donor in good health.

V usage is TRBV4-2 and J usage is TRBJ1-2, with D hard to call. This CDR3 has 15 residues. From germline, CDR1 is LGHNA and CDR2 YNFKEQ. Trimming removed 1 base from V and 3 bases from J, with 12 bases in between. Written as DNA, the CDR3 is TGTGCCAGCAGCCAAGTTTTCACCGCGGACTATGGCTACACCTTC. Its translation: CASSQVFTADYGYTF.

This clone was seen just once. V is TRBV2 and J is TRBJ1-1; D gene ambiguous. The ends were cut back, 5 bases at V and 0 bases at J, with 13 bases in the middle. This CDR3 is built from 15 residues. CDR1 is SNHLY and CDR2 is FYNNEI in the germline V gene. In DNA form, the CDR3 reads TGTGCCAGCAGTACCCCTGGACTCTTGAACACTGAAGCTTTCTTT. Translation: CASSTPGLLNTEAFF.

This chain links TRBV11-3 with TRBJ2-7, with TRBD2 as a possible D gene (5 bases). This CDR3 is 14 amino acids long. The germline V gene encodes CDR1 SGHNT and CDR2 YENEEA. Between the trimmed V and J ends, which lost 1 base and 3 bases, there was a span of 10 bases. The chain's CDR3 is CASSLVGLGYEQYF. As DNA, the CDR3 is TGTGCCAGCAGCTTAGTCGGACTCGGCTACGAGCAGTACTTC.

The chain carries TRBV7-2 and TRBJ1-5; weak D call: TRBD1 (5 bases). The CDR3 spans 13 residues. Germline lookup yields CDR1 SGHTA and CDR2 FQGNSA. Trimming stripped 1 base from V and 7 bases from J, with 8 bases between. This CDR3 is CASSLGGGQPQHF. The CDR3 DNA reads TGTGCCAGCAGCTTAGGGGGGGGACAGCCCCAGCATTTT.

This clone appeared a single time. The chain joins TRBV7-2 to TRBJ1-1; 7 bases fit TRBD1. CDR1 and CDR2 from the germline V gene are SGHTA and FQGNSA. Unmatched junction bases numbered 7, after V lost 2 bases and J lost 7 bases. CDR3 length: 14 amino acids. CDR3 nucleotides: TGTGCCAGCAGCTTAACGGGGACAGTATTTGAAGCTTTCTTT. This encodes CASSLTGTVFEAFF.

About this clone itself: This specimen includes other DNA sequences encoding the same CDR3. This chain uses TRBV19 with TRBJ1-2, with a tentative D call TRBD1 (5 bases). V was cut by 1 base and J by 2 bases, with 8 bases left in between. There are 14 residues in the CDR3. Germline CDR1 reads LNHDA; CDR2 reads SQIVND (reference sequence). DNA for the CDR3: TGTGCCAGTAGTATAGGTCGGGGGAACTATGGCTACACCTTC. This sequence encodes CASSIGRGNYGYTF.

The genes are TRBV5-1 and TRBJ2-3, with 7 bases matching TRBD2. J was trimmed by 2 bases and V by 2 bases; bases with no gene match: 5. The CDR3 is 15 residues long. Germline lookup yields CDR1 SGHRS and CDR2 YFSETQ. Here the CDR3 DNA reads TGCGCCAGCAGCTTAGAGGGAGGGCCCACAGATACGCAGTATTTT. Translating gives CASSLEGGPTDTQYF.

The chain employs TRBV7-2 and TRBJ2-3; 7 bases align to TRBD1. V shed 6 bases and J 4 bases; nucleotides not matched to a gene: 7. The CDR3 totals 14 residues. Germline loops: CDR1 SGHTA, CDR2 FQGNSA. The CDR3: CASRRYQGADTQYF. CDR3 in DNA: TGTGCCAGCAGGAGGTATCAGGGGGCAGATACGCAGTATTTT.

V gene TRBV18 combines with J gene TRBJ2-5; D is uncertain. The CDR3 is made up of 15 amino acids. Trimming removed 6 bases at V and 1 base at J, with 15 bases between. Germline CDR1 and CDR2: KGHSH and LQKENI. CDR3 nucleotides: TGTGCCAGCTCGCCGTCTCCTAGAGCCCAAGAGACCCAGTACTTC. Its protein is CASSPSPRAQETQYF.

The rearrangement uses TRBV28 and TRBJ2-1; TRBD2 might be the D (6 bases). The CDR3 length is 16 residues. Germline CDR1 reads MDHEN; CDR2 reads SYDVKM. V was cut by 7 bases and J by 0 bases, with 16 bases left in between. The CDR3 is CASTEWGESSYNEQFF. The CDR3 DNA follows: TGTGCCAGCACCGAATGGGGGGAGAGCTCCTACAATGAGCAGTTCTTC.

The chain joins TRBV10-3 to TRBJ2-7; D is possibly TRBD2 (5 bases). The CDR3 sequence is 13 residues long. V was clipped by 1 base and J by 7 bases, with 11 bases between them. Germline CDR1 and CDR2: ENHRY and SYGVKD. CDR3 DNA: TGTGCCATCAGTGAGTTCCGGGGTCGGGAGCAGTACTTC. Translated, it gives CAISEFRGREQYF.

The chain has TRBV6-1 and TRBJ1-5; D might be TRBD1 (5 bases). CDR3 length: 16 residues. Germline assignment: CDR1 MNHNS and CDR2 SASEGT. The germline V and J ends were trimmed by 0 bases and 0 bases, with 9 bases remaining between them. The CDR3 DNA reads TGTGCCAGCAGTGAAGCTGCAGGGTATAGCAATCAGCCCCAGCATTTT. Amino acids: CASSEAAGYSNQPQHF.

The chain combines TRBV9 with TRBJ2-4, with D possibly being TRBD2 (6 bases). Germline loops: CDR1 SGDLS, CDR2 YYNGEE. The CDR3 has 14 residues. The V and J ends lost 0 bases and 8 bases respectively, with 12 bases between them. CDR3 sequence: CASSVATSPDIQYF. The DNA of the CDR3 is TGTGCCAGCAGCGTAGCTACTAGCCCGGACATTCAGTACTTC. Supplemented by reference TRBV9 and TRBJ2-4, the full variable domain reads DSGVTQTPKHLITATGQRVTLRCSPRSGDLSVYWYQQSLDQGLQFLIQYYNGEERAKGNILERFSAQQFPDLHSELNLSSLELGDSALYFCASSVATSPDIQYFGAGTRLSVL.

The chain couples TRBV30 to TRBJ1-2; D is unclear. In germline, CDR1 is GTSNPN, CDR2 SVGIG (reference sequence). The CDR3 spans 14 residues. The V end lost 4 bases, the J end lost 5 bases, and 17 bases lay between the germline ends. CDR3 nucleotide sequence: TGTGCCTGGATTTCAAATACAGTCGCTTATGGCTACACCTTC. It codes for CAWISNTVAYGYTF.

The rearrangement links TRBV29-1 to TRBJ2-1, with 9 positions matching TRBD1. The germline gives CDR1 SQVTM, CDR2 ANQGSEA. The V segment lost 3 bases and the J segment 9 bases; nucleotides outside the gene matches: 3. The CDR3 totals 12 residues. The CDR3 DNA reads TGCAGCGTTGATGGGACAGGGACTGAGCAGTTCTTC. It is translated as CSVDGTGTEQFF.

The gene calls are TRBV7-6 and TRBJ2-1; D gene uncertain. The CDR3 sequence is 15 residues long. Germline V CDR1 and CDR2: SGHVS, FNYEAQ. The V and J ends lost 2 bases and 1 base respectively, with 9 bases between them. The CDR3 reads CASSLYSSSYNEQFF. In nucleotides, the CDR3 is TGTGCCAGCAGCTTATATTCTAGTTCCTACAATGAGCAGTTCTTC.

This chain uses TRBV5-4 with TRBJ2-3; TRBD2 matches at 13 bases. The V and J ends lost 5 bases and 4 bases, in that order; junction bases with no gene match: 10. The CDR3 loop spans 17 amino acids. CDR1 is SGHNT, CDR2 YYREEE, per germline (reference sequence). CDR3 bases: TGTGCCAGCAGTACTAGCGGGAGGGCCTTTCGAGCAGATACGCAGTATTTT. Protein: CASSTSGRAFRADTQYF.

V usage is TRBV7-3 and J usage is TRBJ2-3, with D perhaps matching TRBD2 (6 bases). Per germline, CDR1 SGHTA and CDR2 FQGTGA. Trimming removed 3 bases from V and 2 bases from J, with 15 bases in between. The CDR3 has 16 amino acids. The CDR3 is CASSFFPRGNTDTQYF. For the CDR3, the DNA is TGTGCCAGCAGCTTTTTCCCCCGGGGGAACACAGATACGCAGTATTTT.

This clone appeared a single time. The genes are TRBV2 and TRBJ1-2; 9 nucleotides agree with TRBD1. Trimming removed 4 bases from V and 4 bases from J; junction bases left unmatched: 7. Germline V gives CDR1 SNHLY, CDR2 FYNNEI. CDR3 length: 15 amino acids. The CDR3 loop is CASSGDRVFPYGYTF. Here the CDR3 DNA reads TGTGCCAGCAGTGGGGACAGGGTTTTTCCCTATGGCTACACCTTC.

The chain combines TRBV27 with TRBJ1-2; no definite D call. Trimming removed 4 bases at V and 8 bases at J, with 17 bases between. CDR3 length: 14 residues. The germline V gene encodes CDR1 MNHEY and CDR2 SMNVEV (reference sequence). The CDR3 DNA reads TGTGCCAGCAGTTCTCAGGAAGGCGCGGGAGGCTACACCTTC. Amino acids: CASSSQEGAGGYTF.

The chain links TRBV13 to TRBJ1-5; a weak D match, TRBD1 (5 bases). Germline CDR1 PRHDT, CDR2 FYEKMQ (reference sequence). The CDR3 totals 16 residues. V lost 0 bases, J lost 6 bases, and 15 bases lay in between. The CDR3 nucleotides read TGTGCCAGCAGCTTAGGTGGGGGGAAGGGAAGTCAGCCCCAGCATTTT. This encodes CASSLGGGKGSQPQHF.

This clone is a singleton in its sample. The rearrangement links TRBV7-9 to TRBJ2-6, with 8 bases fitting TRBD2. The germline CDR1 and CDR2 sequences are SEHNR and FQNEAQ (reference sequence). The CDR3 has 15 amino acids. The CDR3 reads CVGGRISSGANVLTF. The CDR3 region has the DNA TGTGTCGGCGGGAGGATCTCTTCTGGGGCCAACGTCCTGACTTTC.

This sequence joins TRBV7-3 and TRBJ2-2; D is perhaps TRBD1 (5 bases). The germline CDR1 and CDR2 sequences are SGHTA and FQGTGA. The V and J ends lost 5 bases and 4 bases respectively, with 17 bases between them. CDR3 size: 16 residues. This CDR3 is CASSRNTPGATGELFF. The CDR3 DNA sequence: TGTGCCAGCAGCCGTAACACCCCTGGGGCCACCGGGGAGCTGTTTTTT.

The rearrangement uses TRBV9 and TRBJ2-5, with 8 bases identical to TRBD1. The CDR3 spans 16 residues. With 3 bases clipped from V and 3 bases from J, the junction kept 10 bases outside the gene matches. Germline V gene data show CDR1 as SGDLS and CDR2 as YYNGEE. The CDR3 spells CASSAARQGWKETQYF. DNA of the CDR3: TGTGCCAGCAGCGCGGCGAGACAGGGGTGGAAAGAGACCCAGTACTTC.

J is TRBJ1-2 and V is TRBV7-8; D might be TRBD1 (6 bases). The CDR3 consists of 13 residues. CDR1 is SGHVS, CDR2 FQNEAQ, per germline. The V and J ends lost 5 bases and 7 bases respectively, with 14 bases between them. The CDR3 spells CASSITQGGGYTF. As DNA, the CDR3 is TGTGCCAGCAGCATCACACAGGGTGGTGGCTACACCTTC.

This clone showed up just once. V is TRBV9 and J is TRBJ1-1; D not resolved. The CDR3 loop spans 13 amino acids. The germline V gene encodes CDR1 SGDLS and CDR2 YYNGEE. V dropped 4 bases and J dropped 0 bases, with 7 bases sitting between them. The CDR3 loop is CASSFSLNTEAFF. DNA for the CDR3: TGTGCCAGCAGCTTCAGTTTGAACACTGAAGCTTTCTTT.

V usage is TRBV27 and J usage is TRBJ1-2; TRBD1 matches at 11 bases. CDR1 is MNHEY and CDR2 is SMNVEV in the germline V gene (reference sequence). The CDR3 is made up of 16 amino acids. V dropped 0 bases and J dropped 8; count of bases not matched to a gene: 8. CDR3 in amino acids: CASSLSGDRGVDGYTF. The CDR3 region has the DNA TGTGCCAGCAGTTTATCGGGGGACAGGGGGGTAGACGGCTACACCTTC.